The entry that follows covers one T cell receptor (beta chain) sequence. The antigen is unknown. The data are from a study of T cell responses to AZD1222 COVID-19 vaccine. Study-wide findings and caveats: Spike-specific TCR repertoires showed rising breadth and depth after two AZD1222 doses.

This table comes from immunoSEQ multiplex PCR, and its TCRdb copy is limited to in-frame clones, with some not included. The sample records 95,000 to 100,000 clones, about 88% being singletons. The CDR3 is made up of 15 amino acids. V was trimmed by 1 base and J by 10 bases, leaving 17 bases between them. Germline V gene sequence: CDR1 SGHAT, CDR2 FQNNGV. This sequence was found in an adult who received the AZD1222 COVID-19 vaccine. This chain joins TRBV11-2 and TRBJ2-1; either TRBD1 or TRBD2 may fit D (6 bases each). Here the sequenced sample was peripheral blood, taken 28 days after the second AZD1222 dose. CDR3 residues: CASSLGLSVGGEQFF. The CDR3, as DNA: TGTGCCAGCAGCTTAGGACTTAGTGTCGGGGGCGAGCAGTTCTTC.